This TCR beta chain is drawn from a study of T-cell reconstitution after alpha-beta-depleted transplantation in children. Researchers prepared the TCRbeta library using unique molecular identifiers, the study reports. In TCRdb, the PCR reads were re-called with MiXCR into one record per CDR3 protein. The sample lists fewer than 120,000 distinct CDR3 sequences; 10% to 13% were seen once. This clonotype was found many times. The clonotype was recovered from a human donor who donated a stem cell graft to a child with acute lymphoblastic leukemia. This sample comprised PBMCs from the stem cell graft donor, obtained from the stem cell graft.

The CDR3 loop reads CASSVGAPSNEKLFF. DNA of the CDR3: TGTGCCAGCAGCGTAGGAGCGCCTTCTAATGAAAAACTGTTTTTT. The chain links TRBV9 to TRBJ1-4; D remains ambiguous. Trimming took 0 bases from V and 3 from J, leaving 9 bases between them. The CDR3 totals 15 residues. Germline assignment: CDR1 SGDLS and CDR2 YYNGEE.